The 22 T cell receptor beta chains given below trace back to one sample, sequenced in a study of blood T cell repertoires in COVID-19. Method: immunoSEQ multiplex PCR; TCRdb's copy keeps in-frame clones and lacks some. The repertoire has approximately 140,000 clones, about 80% of them found once; the top ten carry roughly 2%. The sequenced sample consisted of peripheral blood. All receptors derive from a man between 65 and 85 years old with acute or convalescent COVID-19.

The chain employs TRBV7-8 and TRBJ1-1; D is ambiguous. Trimming took 5 bases from V and 3 from J, leaving 7 bases between them. This CDR3 region has 12 residues. Germline assignment: CDR1 SGHVS and CDR2 FQNEAQ. This CDR3 reads CASSHGYTEAFF. Here the CDR3 DNA reads TGTGCCAGCAGCCACGGGTACACTGAAGCTTTCTTT.

This rearrangement joins TRBV6-5 to TRBJ2-7, with D possibly matching TRBD2 (5 bases). Germline V gene data show CDR1 as MNHEY and CDR2 as SVGAGI. There are 14 residues in the CDR3. V was trimmed by 6 bases and J by 2 bases, leaving 14 bases between them. CDR3 coding DNA: TGTGCCAGCAGACCCCGGGGTAGGACCTACGAGCAGTACTTC. As protein: CASRPRGRTYEQYF.

The genes are TRBV6-5 and TRBJ1-3, with D perhaps TRBD1 (5 bases). The length of the CDR3 is 14 residues. Trimming took off 6 bases at V and 2 bases at J, with 11 bases between the two ends. Germline V gene sequence: CDR1 MNHEY, CDR2 SVGAGI. CDR3 in DNA: TGTGCCAGCAGAAGCGACAGTGCTGGAAACACCATATATTTT. Amino acid sequence: CASRSDSAGNTIYF.

This chain connects TRBV30 to TRBJ2-5; 7 bases match TRBD1. The CDR3 is 13 amino acids. V shed 0 bases, J shed 4 bases, and the junction held 2 bases outside the gene matches. The germline gives CDR1 GTSNPN, CDR2 SVGIG (reference sequence). DNA for the CDR3: TGTGCCTGGAGTGTTTCAGGGGGAGAGACCCAGTACTTC. Its translation is CAWSVSGGETQYF.

This clone was found once. This chain connects TRBV6-5 to TRBJ2-1, with 12 bases matching TRBD2. CDR1 MNHEY and CDR2 SVGAGI come from the germline V gene. V dropped 7 bases and J dropped 3; count of bases not matched to a gene: 4. This CDR3 spans 15 amino acids. CDR3 sequence: CASKVLAGGYNEQFF. In DNA, the CDR3 is TGTGCCAGCAAGGTACTAGCGGGAGGCTACAATGAGCAGTTCTTC.

J is TRBJ2-3 and V is TRBV3-1 (or the pseudogene TRBV3-2); 7 bases line up with TRBD1. The trim removed 4 bases at V and 4 bases at J, leaving 5 bases unmatched. This CDR3 contains 14 residues. Per germline, CDR1 LGHDT and CDR2 YNNKEL (reference sequence). CDR3 residues: CASSPGQSPDTQYF. Here the CDR3 DNA reads TGTGCCAGCAGCCCGGGACAGAGTCCAGATACGCAGTATTTT.

The genes are TRBV2 and TRBJ2-1; D possibly corresponds to TRBD2 (5 bases). Trimming cost V 7 bases and J 2 bases, with 9 bases left between them. The CDR3 runs 13 residues. CDR1 and CDR2 from the germline V gene are SNHLY and FYNNEI. CDR3: CASNEGAYNEQFF. The DNA for the CDR3 is TGTGCCAGCAACGAGGGAGCCTACAATGAGCAGTTCTTC. Together with reference TRBV2 and TRBJ2-1, the CDR3 gives the full variable domain: EPEVTQTPSHQVTQMGQEVILRCVPISNHLYFYWYRQILGQKVEFLVSFYNNEISEKSEIFDDQFSVERPDGSNFTLKIRSTKLEDSAMYFCASNEGAYNEQFFGPGTRLTVL.

A few counts support this clone. The chain links TRBV5-1 to TRBJ1-1, with D tentatively TRBD1 (6 bases). Germline V CDR1 and CDR2: SGHRS, YFSETQ. The CDR3 loop spans 14 amino acids. Trimming took 4 bases from V and 0 from J, leaving 10 bases between them. The CDR3 coding sequence is TGCGCCAGCAGCGCGGACAGTTTGAACACTGAAGCTTTCTTT. It translates to CASSADSLNTEAFF. The full variable domain, rest sourced from reference TRBV5-1 and TRBJ1-1, is KAGVTQTPRYLIKTRGQQVTLSCSPISGHRSVSWYQQTPGQGLQFLFEYFSETQRNKGNFPGRFSGRQFSNSRSEMNVSTLELGDSALYLCASSADSLNTEAFFGQGTRLTVV.

The gene calls are TRBV29-1 and TRBJ1-1; D might be TRBD1 (5 bases). This CDR3 region has 17 residues. Trimming stripped 6 bases from V and 5 bases from J, with 28 bases between. CDR1 and CDR2 (germline): SQVTM, ANQGSEA. The CDR3 region has the DNA TGCAGCGTCCAAATCCACCCAGGGCCCAATTTCGCTACTGAAGCTTTCTTT. The encoded protein is CSVQIHPGPNFATEAFF.

This chain joins TRBV18 and TRBJ1-2, with TRBD1 matching 11 bases. Germline trimming cut 4 bases from V and 6 bases from J; bases unmatched to any gene: 10. Germline-derived CDR1 and CDR2 are KGHSH and LQKENI. CDR3 size: 16 residues. The DNA of the CDR3 is TGTGCCAGCTCACTCGCCCCCCCGGGACAGGGGGATGGCTACACCTTC. Its translation is CASSLAPPGQGDGYTF.

The chain joins TRBV28 to TRBJ1-5; possibly TRBD1 for D (5 bases). Germline loops: CDR1 MDHEN, CDR2 SYDVKM. This CDR3 comprises 14 residues. The germline V and J ends were trimmed by 3 bases and 4 bases, with 10 bases remaining between them. DNA for the CDR3: TGTGCCAGCAGTTTTGTACAGGCTAATCAGCCCCAGCATTTT. It encodes CASSFVQANQPQHF.

The chain couples TRBV9 to TRBJ1-1; 9 bases align to TRBD1. This CDR3 region has 16 residues. V trimming: 0 bases; J trimming: 4 bases; junction bases outside the gene matches: 7. Germline V gives CDR1 SGDLS, CDR2 YYNGEE. CDR3: CASSVVEQGAGTEAFF. The CDR3 nucleotides are TGTGCCAGCAGCGTAGTCGAACAGGGGGCGGGCACTGAAGCTTTCTTT. The whole variable domain, remainder taken from reference TRBV9 and TRBJ1-1, is DSGVTQTPKHLITATGQRVTLRCSPRSGDLSVYWYQQSLDQGLQFLIQYYNGEERAKGNILERFSAQQFPDLHSELNLSSLELGDSALYFCASSVVEQGAGTEAFFGQGTRLTVV.

This clone showed up just once. CDR3 protein: CASTTVDSGNTIYF. The CDR3 DNA is TGTGCCAGCACCACAGTTGACTCTGGAAACACCATATATTTT. V gene TRBV3-1 (or the pseudogene TRBV3-2) combines with J gene TRBJ1-3; no definite D call. Trimming shortened V by 7 bases and J by 0 bases, and 10 bases separated the two germline ends. The germline CDR1 and CDR2 sequences are LGHDT and YNNKEL (reference sequence). This CDR3 contains 14 residues.

V and J are TRBV18 and TRBJ1-1, with D uncertain. Trimming stripped 2 bases from V and 1 base from J, with 8 bases between. Germline CDR1 reads KGHSH; CDR2 reads LQKENI. The CDR3 extends over 14 amino acids. The chain's CDR3 is CASSPSNWNTEAFF. CDR3 bases: TGTGCCAGCTCACCATCCAACTGGAACACTGAAGCTTTCTTT.

The rearrangement uses TRBV6-2 or TRBV6-3 and TRBJ1-5, with 10 bases aligning to TRBD1. Germline loops: CDR1 MNHEY, CDR2 SVGEGT. After removal of 6 bases from V and 6 bases from J, the junction contained 11 bases not matched to a gene. CDR3 length equals 16 residues. The CDR3 nucleotides read TGTGCCAGCAGCCCCGGGGACAGGGGTATTCGTCAGCCCCAGCATTTT. It encodes CASSPGDRGIRQPQHF.

This sequence joins TRBV24-1 and TRBJ2-1; TRBD2 aligns across 8 bases. The germline gives CDR1 KGHDR, CDR2 SFDVKD. This CDR3 has 16 residues. Unmatched junction bases numbered 5, after V lost 4 bases and J lost 1 base. The CDR3 protein is CATSDPSGRSYNEQFF. CDR3 DNA sequence: TGTGCCACCAGTGACCCGAGCGGGAGATCCTACAATGAGCAGTTCTTC.

V is TRBV9 and J is TRBJ2-5, with 8 bases fitting TRBD1. The CDR3 is 17 amino acids. Germline CDR1 SGDLS, CDR2 YYNGEE. The junction had 8 bases not matched to a gene; V was cut back by 0 bases and J by 1 base. CDR3 sequence: CASSVALGGTGQETQYF. For the CDR3, the DNA is TGTGCCAGCAGCGTAGCTCTCGGCGGGACAGGCCAAGAGACCCAGTACTTC.

This chain connects TRBV9 to TRBJ2-7, with 9 bases lining up with TRBD1. V lost 0 bases, J lost 3 bases, and 4 bases stayed unmatched. The CDR3 totals 15 residues. The germline V gene encodes CDR1 SGDLS and CDR2 YYNGEE. The chain's CDR3 is CASSVGTGGFYEQYF. CDR3 nucleotide sequence: TGTGCCAGCAGCGTAGGCACAGGGGGCTTCTACGAGCAGTACTTC.

The rearrangement joins TRBV19 to TRBJ2-3, with TRBD2 identical over 16 bases. This CDR3 has 17 amino acids. CDR1 and CDR2 (germline): LNHDA, SQIVND (reference sequence). After removal of 5 bases from V and 4 bases from J, the junction contained 6 bases not matched to a gene. This CDR3 is CASSGTSGGARADTQYF. Here the CDR3 DNA reads TGTGCCAGTAGTGGGACTAGCGGGGGGGCCAGGGCAGATACGCAGTATTTT.

This clone came up a few times. The chain joins TRBV19 to TRBJ1-1; 12 bases match TRBD1. This CDR3 has 14 amino acids. In germline, CDR1 is LNHDA, CDR2 SQIVND (reference sequence). With V trimmed by 5 bases and J by 10 bases, 8 bases remained unmatched. The CDR3 DNA reads as TGTGCCAGTAGTGAAGGGACAGGGGGCCTTTCAGCTTTCTTT. It is translated as CASSEGTGGLSAFF. Full variable domain (missing parts from reference TRBV19 and TRBJ1-1): DGGITQSPKYLFRKEGQNVTLSCEQNLNHDAMYWYRQDPGQGLRLIYYSQIVNDFQKGDIAEGYSVSREKKESFPLTVTSAQKNPTAFYLCASSEGTGGLSAFFGQGTRLTVV.

In regard to this clone: One end of the junction fails to match germline, which may point to a read error. The rearrangement links TRBV6-5 to TRBJ2-7, with TRBD2 matching over 13 bases. CDR1 is MNHEY, CDR2 SVGAGI, per germline. The CDR3 totals 14 residues. Here the CDR3 reads CASSQGTSGELLNF. In nucleotides, the CDR3 is TGTGCCAGCAGTCAGGGGACTAGCGGGGAGTTGTTGAACTTC.

The chain is built from TRBV5-4 and TRBJ2-5; D might be TRBD2 (7 bases). CDR1 SGHNT and CDR2 YYREEE come from the germline V gene (reference sequence). V was shortened by 4 bases and J by 5 bases, with 12 bases between the two germline ends. The CDR3 totals 13 residues. In DNA form, the CDR3 reads TGTGCCAGCAGCAGGACAGCGGGGGAGACCCAGTACTTC. Encoded protein: CASSRTAGETQYF.